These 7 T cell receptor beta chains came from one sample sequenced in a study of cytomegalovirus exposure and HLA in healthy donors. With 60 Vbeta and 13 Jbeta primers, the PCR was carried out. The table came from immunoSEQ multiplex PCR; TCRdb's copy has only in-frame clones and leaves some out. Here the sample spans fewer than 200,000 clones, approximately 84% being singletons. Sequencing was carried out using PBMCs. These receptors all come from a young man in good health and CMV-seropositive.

The CDR3 loop reads CASSRRTSGGAAEQFF. CDR3 nucleotide sequence: TGTGCCAGCAGCCGACGGACTAGCGGGGGGGCGGCTGAGCAGTTCTTC. The V gene is TRBV11-3, the J gene TRBJ2-1, with 15 bases fitting TRBD2. Germline lookup yields CDR1 SGHNT and CDR2 YENEEA. The V segment lost 5 bases and the J segment 9 bases; nucleotides outside the gene matches: 8. The CDR3 consists of 16 residues.

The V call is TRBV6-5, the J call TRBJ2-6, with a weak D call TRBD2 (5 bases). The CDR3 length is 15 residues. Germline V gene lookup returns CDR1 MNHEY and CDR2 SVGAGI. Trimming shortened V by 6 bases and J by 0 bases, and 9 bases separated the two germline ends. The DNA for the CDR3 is TGTGCCAGCAGCCGGGATAGCTCTGGGGCCAACGTCCTGACTTTC. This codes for CASSRDSSGANVLTF.

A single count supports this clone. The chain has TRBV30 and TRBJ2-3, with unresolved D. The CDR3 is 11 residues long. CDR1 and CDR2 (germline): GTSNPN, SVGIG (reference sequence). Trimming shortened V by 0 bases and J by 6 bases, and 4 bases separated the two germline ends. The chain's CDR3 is CAWSVLDTQYF. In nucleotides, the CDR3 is TGTGCCTGGAGTGTACTGGATACGCAGTATTTT.

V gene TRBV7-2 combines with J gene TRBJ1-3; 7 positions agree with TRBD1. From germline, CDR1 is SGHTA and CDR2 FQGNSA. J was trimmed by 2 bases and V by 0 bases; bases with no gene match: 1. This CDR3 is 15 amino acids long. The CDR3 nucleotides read TGTGCCAGCAGCTTAGCGGGGACAGCTGGAAACACCATATATTTT. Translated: CASSLAGTAGNTIYF. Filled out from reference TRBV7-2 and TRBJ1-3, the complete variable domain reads GAGVSQSPSNKVTEKGKDVELRCDPISGHTALYWYRQSLGQGLEFLIYFQGNSAPDKSGLPSDRFSAERTGGSVSTLTIQRTQQEDSAVYLCASSLAGTAGNTIYFGEGSWLTVV.

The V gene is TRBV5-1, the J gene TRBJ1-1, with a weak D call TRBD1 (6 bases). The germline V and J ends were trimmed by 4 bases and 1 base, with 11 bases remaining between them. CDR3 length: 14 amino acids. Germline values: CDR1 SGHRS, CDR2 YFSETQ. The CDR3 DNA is TGCGCCAGCAGCGCCGGACAGAAGAACACTGAAGCTTTCTTT. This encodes CASSAGQKNTEAFF.

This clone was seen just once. In DNA form, the CDR3 reads TGTGCCATCAGTGAGTCAGGGGAGGGTTCACCCCTCCACTTT. It is translated as CAISESGEGSPLHF. V is TRBV10-3 and J is TRBJ1-6, with D tentatively TRBD1 (5 bases). The V and J ends lost 0 bases and 9 bases respectively, with 9 bases between them. Germline V lookup: CDR1 ENHRY, CDR2 SYGVKD. The CDR3 is made up of 14 amino acids.

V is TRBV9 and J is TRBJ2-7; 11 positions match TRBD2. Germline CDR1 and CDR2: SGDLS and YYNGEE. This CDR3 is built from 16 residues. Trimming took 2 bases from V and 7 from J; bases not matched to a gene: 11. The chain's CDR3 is CASSVGTSGRTGEQYF. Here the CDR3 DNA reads TGTGCCAGCAGCGTCGGGACTAGCGGCCGGACCGGGGAGCAGTACTTC.